Shown below are 11 T cell receptor beta chains from a single sample sequenced in a study of OX40 agonist ivuxolimab in advanced cancers. Sequencing was performed with immunoSEQ multiplex PCR; in TCRdb, only in-frame clones are kept and a portion is missing. The table records roughly 34,000 clones, roughly nine tenths of them present only once. Sample: CD4+ or CD8+ T cells sorted from blood, taken in a trial of the OX40 agonist ivuxolimab. These receptors were collected from an adult with an advanced solid tumor such as melanoma, head and neck, liver or kidney cancer.

The chain recombines TRBV30 with TRBJ1-3; D remains ambiguous. CDR3 length: 11 residues. CDR1 and CDR2 from the germline V gene are GTSNPN and SVGIG (reference sequence). The V and J ends lost 4 bases and 4 bases respectively, with 5 bases between them. The CDR3 loop is CAWKSGNTIYF. Written as DNA, the CDR3 is TGTGCCTGGAAAAGCGGAAACACCATATATTTT.

The chain combines TRBV10-3 with TRBJ1-2, with TRBD1 matching over 9 bases. The germline CDR1 and CDR2 sequences are ENHRY and SYGVKD. This CDR3 spans 17 amino acids. With V trimmed by 2 bases and J by 8 bases, 15 bases remained unmatched. The CDR3 loop is CAISEGTPGTGLGGYTF. The CDR3 nucleotides are TGTGCCATCAGTGAGGGGACCCCCGGGACAGGGCTCGGCGGCTACACCTTC.

This clone was seen only once. This chain connects TRBV28 to TRBJ1-6; D call uncertain. The CDR3 runs 12 residues. V was cut by 6 bases and J by 9 bases, with 9 bases left in between. Germline V gene lookup returns CDR1 MDHEN and CDR2 SYDVKM. CDR3 region: CASSYGSSPLHF. The DNA of the CDR3 is TGTGCCAGCAGCTATGGGTCTTCACCCCTCCACTTT.

This clone showed up just once. The gene calls are TRBV2 and TRBJ2-4; possibly TRBD1 for D (5 bases). Germline V gene sequence: CDR1 SNHLY, CDR2 FYNNEI. The CDR3 has 15 residues. The V gene lost 5 bases and the J gene lost 2 bases, with 13 bases spanning the gap. The chain's CDR3 is CASSQLKGPKNIQYF. CDR3 DNA sequence: TGTGCCAGCAGTCAACTCAAGGGGCCCAAAAACATTCAGTACTTC.

For the CDR3, the DNA is TGTGCCAGCAGCTTCGGGACAGGTCAGCTGTTTTTT. Residues: CASSFGTGQLFF. V usage is TRBV7-9 and J usage is TRBJ2-2; TRBD1 matches at 8 bases. The CDR3 length is 12 residues. Looked up from germline, CDR1 is SEHNR and CDR2 is FQNEAQ (reference sequence). The junction had 3 bases not matched to a gene; V was cut back by 3 bases and J by 12 bases.

This chain uses TRBV4-3 with TRBJ2-3; 8 nucleotides align to TRBD2. The germline V gene encodes CDR1 LGHNA and CDR2 YSLEER. There are 16 residues in the CDR3. V trimming: 1 base; J trimming: 6 bases; junction bases outside the gene matches: 9. The CDR3 DNA follows: TGCGCCAGCAGCCAAGGGGTAGCGGGGTCTGCGGATACGCAGTATTTT. Protein: CASSQGVAGSADTQYF.

This chain uses TRBV2 with TRBJ2-7; TRBD2 matches at 10 bases. Germline V gene lookup returns CDR1 SNHLY and CDR2 FYNNEI. The CDR3 covers 14 residues. V lost 7 bases, J lost 3 bases, and 6 bases stayed unmatched. CDR3 sequence (DNA): TGTGCCAGCAAGGAGATAGCGGGGGGCTACGAGCAGTACTTC. Encoded protein: CASKEIAGGYEQYF.

The rearrangement joins TRBV5-1 to TRBJ1-1, with a possible D match to TRBD1 (5 bases). The V end was cut by 0 bases, the J end by 1 base, with 7 bases between. Germline lookup yields CDR1 SGHRS and CDR2 YFSETQ. The CDR3 spans 14 residues. CDR3 DNA: TGCGCCAGCAGCTTGGCGGGGCCGAACACTGAAGCTTTCTTT. Protein sequence: CASSLAGPNTEAFF.

This clone came up once. The chain combines TRBV9 with TRBJ1-1; D gene uncertain. V was shortened by 0 bases and J by 3 bases, with 6 bases between the two germline ends. The CDR3 loop spans 13 amino acids. CDR1 and CDR2 from the germline V gene are SGDLS and YYNGEE. The CDR3: CASSVDAYTEAFF. The DNA of the CDR3 is TGTGCCAGCAGCGTAGACGCCTACACTGAAGCTTTCTTT.

This clone has a single count. V usage is TRBV7-7 and J usage is TRBJ1-5; D is ambiguous. This CDR3 has 13 amino acids. Trimming pared 0 bases from V and 7 bases from J, leaving 7 bases between. Germline CDR1 reads SSHAT; CDR2 reads FNYEAQ (reference sequence). The CDR3 DNA reads TGTGCCAGCAGCTTAGCGATGGGGCAGCCCCAGCATTTT. The encoded protein is CASSLAMGQPQHF.

This chain links TRBV27 with TRBJ2-7, with 10 bases that match TRBD2. Germline-derived CDR1 and CDR2 are MNHEY and SMNVEV (reference sequence). The CDR3 spans 15 residues. The ends lost 5 bases at V and 1 base at J; junction bases unmatched: 5. CDR3 sequence reads: CASSRRLAGSYEQYF. The CDR3 DNA sequence: TGTGCCAGCAGTCGGCGACTAGCGGGTTCCTACGAGCAGTACTTC.